The next 17 T cell receptor beta chains were all read from a single sample in a study of vaccination and CD4 T cells after COVID-19. Specified treatment: roughly 10-day PBMC culture with coronavirus spike peptide pools or control peptides (ViraFEST assay). What these receptors recognize is not known. At the Johns Hopkins FTIC core, DNA taken from cultured CD4+ T cells was sequenced by way of the Oncomine TCR Beta short-read assay. TCRdb redid the calling of the PCR reads with MiXCR, one entry per CDR3 protein. The sample shows about 9,000 distinct CDR3 sequences, 45% to 60% of them seen only once. Sequenced material: CD4+ T cells from blood, cultured in vitro. These receptors originate from a human donor who had recovered from COVID-19.

The rearrangement links TRBV7-2 to TRBJ1-2; no firm D call. The germline gives CDR1 SGHTA, CDR2 FQGNSA. The V gene lost 0 bases and the J gene lost 0 bases, with 2 bases spanning the gap. The CDR3 extends over 13 amino acids. The CDR3 region has the DNA TGTGCCAGCAGCTTAGCTTCTAACTATGGCTACACCTTC. Encoded protein: CASSLASNYGYTF.

The chain uses TRBV7-9 and TRBJ1-2, with TRBD1 as a possible D gene (5 bases). This CDR3 comprises 14 residues. CDR1 and CDR2 from the germline V gene are SEHNR and FQNEAQ (reference sequence). V gave up 5 bases and J gave up 2 bases, with 12 bases separating them. This CDR3 reads CASSPQTENYGYTF. In DNA form, the CDR3 reads TGTGCCAGCAGCCCACAGACAGAAAACTATGGCTACACCTTC.

V and J are TRBV30 and TRBJ2-7; D gene ambiguous. CDR3 length: 12 amino acids. The V gene's germline CDR1 is GTSNPN and CDR2 SVGIG (reference sequence). The CDR3 region is CALRTASYEQYF. The CDR3 nucleotides are TGTGCTTTAAGGACGGCTAGCTACGAGCAGTACTTC.

This clonotype has a handful of counts. The DNA for the CDR3 is TGTGCCAGCAGCAGGGACAACAATCAGCCCCAGCATTTT. Translating gives CASSRDNNQPQHF. The chain combines TRBV7-2 with TRBJ1-5; TRBD1 might be the D (6 bases). The CDR3 sequence is 13 residues long. Between the trimmed V and J ends, which lost 5 bases and 3 bases, there was a span of 8 bases. Germline V lookup: CDR1 SGHTA, CDR2 FQGNSA.

The rearrangement joins TRBV7-9 to TRBJ2-5; D perhaps matches TRBD2 (5 bases). Germline V gene lookup returns CDR1 SEHNR and CDR2 FQNEAQ (reference sequence). The CDR3 covers 16 residues. The V and J ends lost 2 bases and 1 base respectively, with 14 bases between them. DNA for the CDR3: TGTGCCAGCAGCTTATACGGAGCGGCGGGCCAAGAGACCCAGTACTTC. It codes for CASSLYGAAGQETQYF. Filled out from reference TRBV7-9 and TRBJ2-5, the complete variable domain reads DTGVSQNPRHKITKRGQNVTFRCDPISEHNRLYWYRQTLGQGPEFLTYFQNEAQLEKSRLLSDRFSAERPKGSFSTLEIQRTEQGDSAMYLCASSLYGAAGQETQYFGPGTRLLVL.

This chain links TRBV25-1 with TRBJ1-1, with a weak D call TRBD1 (6 bases). Trimming left V 4 bases short and J 5 bases short, with 17 bases between. The germline gives CDR1 MGHDK, CDR2 SYGVNS. CDR3 length: 15 residues. The CDR3 DNA is TGTGCCAGCAGTGGCATCTCTGTGAGGGGGACTGAAGCTTTCTTT. Protein: CASSGISVRGTEAFF.

V is TRBV6-2 or TRBV6-3 and J is TRBJ2-1; perhaps D is TRBD1 or TRBD2 (6 bases each). Germline V gene data show CDR1 as MNHEY and CDR2 as SVGEGT. The V and J ends lost 4 bases and 6 bases respectively, with 16 bases between them. CDR3 length equals 15 residues. This CDR3 is CASSSLRGPGNEQFF. The CDR3 bases are TGTGCCAGCAGTTCACTCCGGGGGCCCGGCAATGAGCAGTTCTTC.

The J gene is TRBJ2-7, the V gene TRBV9; perhaps D is TRBD1 or TRBD2 (6 bases each). Trimming cost V 4 bases and J 4 bases, with 18 bases left between them. The length of the CDR3 is 15 residues. In germline, CDR1 is SGDLS, CDR2 YYNGEE. In DNA form, the CDR3 reads TGTGCCAGCAGCCTCGGGGGCACGATGGAATACGAGCAGTACTTC. It specifies CASSLGGTMEYEQYF.

This clonotype was counted a few times. The chain links TRBV24-1 to TRBJ2-1, with 7 bases lining up with TRBD1. CDR1 and CDR2 from the germline V gene are KGHDR and SFDVKD. The CDR3 has 15 residues. Unmatched junction bases numbered 8, after V lost 3 bases and J lost 7 bases. DNA of the CDR3: TGTGCCACCAGTGATCCTGGGACAGCCTTTAATGAGCAGTTCTTC. As protein: CATSDPGTAFNEQFF.

This clonotype was picked up a small number of times. This chain connects TRBV30 to TRBJ2-5; 14 bases line up with TRBD2. Trimming at V came to 0 bases and at J to 2 bases, leaving 11 bases not matched to a gene. Germline-derived CDR1 and CDR2 are GTSNPN and SVGIG (reference sequence). The CDR3 spans 19 residues. The CDR3 loop reads CAWSVSLTSGGAVQETQYF. CDR3 bases: TGTGCCTGGAGTGTGAGCTTGACTAGCGGGGGGGCCGTTCAAGAGACCCAGTACTTC.

The chain carries TRBV6-2 or TRBV6-3 and TRBJ1-1; tentatively, D is TRBD1 (5 bases). Germline V gene lookup returns CDR1 MNHEY and CDR2 SVGEGT. V lost 3 bases to trimming and J lost 11 bases, with 19 bases between them. The CDR3 is 14 residues long. CDR3 sequence reads: CASSYIGGARRAFF. Here the CDR3 DNA reads TGTGCCAGCAGTTATATCGGCGGGGCCAGACGCGCTTTCTTT.

CDR3 bases: TGTGCCAGCTCCCAAACCGGGACAAACTATGGCTACACCTTC. Translated, it gives CASSQTGTNYGYTF. The rearrangement links TRBV18 to TRBJ1-2, with D perhaps matching TRBD1 (6 bases). V lost 6 bases and J lost 2, with 13 bases in between. CDR1 is KGHSH, CDR2 LQKENI, per germline. The CDR3 extends over 14 amino acids.

This clonotype is judged medium-sized. V and J are TRBV6-1 and TRBJ2-3; 7 nucleotides align to TRBD2. Germline lookup yields CDR1 MNHNS and CDR2 SASEGT. The CDR3 extends over 15 amino acids. Trimming removed 8 bases from V and 3 bases from J; junction bases left unmatched: 11. For the CDR3, the DNA is TGTGCCAGCGGGAGGGGTTCCTTAAGAACAGATACGCAGTATTTT. It specifies CASGRGSLRTDTQYF.

Within the sample, this clonotype is large. Written as DNA, the CDR3 is TGTGCCAGCAGTTACTCGAGGGCCCCCCTACAAGAGACCCAGTACTTC. It translates to CASSYSRAPLQETQYF. V is TRBV6-5 and J is TRBJ2-5, with D possibly TRBD2 on 5 matching bases. The CDR3 is made up of 16 amino acids. Trimming cost V 0 bases and J 2 bases, with 13 bases left between them. Germline V gene sequence: CDR1 MNHEY, CDR2 SVGAGI.

CDR3 DNA: TGTGCCACCAGCATGGACAGGGGGGGATATGGCTACACCTTC. This encodes CATSMDRGGYGYTF. The chain has TRBV15 and TRBJ1-2, with 10 bases lining up with TRBD1. Germline V lookup: CDR1 LNHNV, CDR2 YYDKDF (reference sequence). The CDR3 sequence is 14 residues long. With 4 bases clipped from V and 5 bases from J, the junction kept 4 bases outside the gene matches.

This clonotype appeared a few times. The rearrangement joins TRBV25-1 to TRBJ2-1; 8 nucleotides align to TRBD2. Germline CDR1 MGHDK, CDR2 SYGVNS. V trimming: 3 bases; J trimming: 2 bases; junction bases outside the gene matches: 6. The CDR3 is 16 amino acids. CDR3 amino acids: CASSDVSGRAYNEQFF. CDR3 DNA sequence: TGTGCCAGCAGTGATGTCAGCGGGAGAGCCTACAATGAGCAGTTCTTC.

This chain joins TRBV6-2 or TRBV6-3 and TRBJ1-5; D is uncertain. Germline assignment: CDR1 MNHEY and CDR2 SVGEGT. V lost 0 bases and J 0 bases, leaving 9 bases between the germline ends. This CDR3 contains 16 residues. The CDR3 loop is CASSYSSGLSNQPQHF. The CDR3 DNA reads TGTGCCAGCAGTTACTCGTCAGGCCTTAGCAATCAGCCCCAGCATTTT.